One sample yielded the 6 T cell receptor beta chains listed below, sequenced in a study of response to subunit inactivated influenza vaccine. TCRdb called the RT-PCR reads again in MiXCR, with one record for every CDR3 protein. The table shows around 570,000 distinct CDR3 sequences, with around 11% occurring only once. The same data also contributed to another study, on T cells expressing NK-cell markers. As reported in that work: 5'RACE template switching with UMIs produced the TCR beta cDNA.

The specimen was PBMCs from blood, collected on the day of vaccination. Receptor source: a man aged 45 to 65 who received an inactivated influenza vaccine.

This clonotype was observed a handful of times. The gene calls are TRBV5-1 and TRBJ1-5; D gene uncertain. The CDR3 is 13 residues long. The V gene lost 4 bases and the J gene lost 9 bases, with 14 bases spanning the gap. Germline lookup yields CDR1 SGHRS and CDR2 YFSETQ. The CDR3 loop is CASSVRVGGPQHF. The CDR3 nucleotides read TGCGCCAGCAGCGTTCGAGTAGGTGGGCCCCAGCATTTT.

The chain recombines TRBV5-5 with TRBJ2-5; no firm D call. From germline, CDR1 is SGHKS and CDR2 YYEKEE (reference sequence). The V end was cut by 2 bases, the J end by 4 bases, with 9 bases between. This CDR3 spans 13 amino acids. DNA of the CDR3: TGTGCCAGCAGCTTTTACACATCAGAGACCCAGTACTTC. Translated, it gives CASSFYTSETQYF.

This clonotype appeared a few times. The chain uses TRBV5-1 and TRBJ2-3; D ambiguous. Looked up from germline, CDR1 is SGHRS and CDR2 is YFSETQ. Trimming pared 1 base from V and 4 bases from J, leaving 7 bases between. This CDR3 is built from 13 residues. CDR3 in DNA: TGCGCCAGCAGCTTGTGGGCGGCAGATACGCAGTATTTT. Translation: CASSLWAADTQYF.

This clonotype came up many times. This chain joins TRBV12-3 or TRBV12-4 and TRBJ1-3; no firm D call. Trimming shortened V by 5 bases and J by 0 bases, and 20 bases separated the two germline ends. CDR3 size: 18 residues. The CDR3 region has the DNA TGTGCCAGCAGTCGTGGCACCCTCAATTGGAGCTCTGGAAACACCATATATTTT. Translation: CASSRGTLNWSSGNTIYF.

This chain joins TRBV12-5 and TRBJ2-2; 9 nucleotides align to TRBD2. Germline CDR1 is LGHNT and CDR2 is FRNRAP. CDR3 length: 16 amino acids. J gave up 1 base and V 5 bases, and 5 bases lay outside the gene matches. CDR3 nucleotide sequence: TGTGCTAGTGGTCCCTCGACTAGCGGGAACACCGGGGAGCTGTTTTTT. Translation: CASGPSTSGNTGELFF. Supplemented by reference TRBV12-5 and TRBJ2-2, the full variable domain reads DARVTQTPRHKVTEMGQEVTMRCQPILGHNTVFWYRQTMMQGLELLAYFRNRAPLDDSGMPKDRFSAEMPDATLATLKIQPSEPRDSAVYFCASGPSTSGNTGELFFGEGSRLTVL.

This clonotype was seen ten or more times. The junction departs from the called germline gene at one end, perhaps through a read error. V usage is TRBV10-3 and J usage is TRBJ2-1; no firm D call. The CDR3 is made up of 15 amino acids. Germline-derived CDR1 and CDR2 are ENHRY and SYGVKD. CDR3: CAISASHGVYDEQFF. The CDR3 DNA reads as TGTGCCATCAGTGCGAGCCATGGAGTCTACGATGAGCAGTTCTTC.